One T cell receptor (beta chain) is described in this entry. The entry originates in a study of identical twins. The CDR3 length is 13 residues. The germline V gene has CDR1 DFQATT and CDR2 SNEGSKA (reference sequence). Trimming pared 6 bases from V and 5 bases from J, leaving 16 bases between. TCRdb called the 5' RACE reads again in MiXCR, with one record for every CDR3 protein. The table shows hundreds of thousands of distinct CDR3 sequences, with less than 25% occurring only once. These data were also reused for a study on T cells expressing NK-cell markers. As that study records: In a group of about six donors, dominant NKG2C+ clonotypes represented 1.0-7.0% of CD8+ T cells.

The clonotype comes from a woman younger than 30 in good health. The rearrangement joins TRBV20-1 to TRBJ1-1; the D gene is possibly TRBD1 (6 bases). The sequencing sample was made of PBMCs. CDR3 sequence reads: CSAPGGQRTEAFF. As DNA, the CDR3 is TGCAGTGCCCCGGGGGGCCAGAGGACTGAAGCTTTCTTT.